This T cell receptor (beta chain) appears in the sequencing data of a study of T cells in Graves' hyperthyroidism and ophthalmopathy. Absent ophthalmopathy progression within 18 months defined stable Graves' hyperthyroidism. Patients between 18 and 65 years old had hyperthyroidism, newly diagnosed and lasting under 2 months. Uncontrolled infection, other autoimmune disease, pregnancy and lactation each barred patients from inclusion. The CDR3 regions of TCR beta were amplified from RNA transcripts. RT-PCR in the first round (using the HTBI primer set) targeted the TCR CDR3. From the multiplex PCR reads, TCRdb called clonotypes with MiXCR, one entry per CDR3 protein. The table records fewer than 400,000 distinct CDR3 sequences, roughly 17% of them present only once. This clonotype was counted only a few times. The sequencing input was blood. The receptor comes from a man aged 30 to 39 with Graves' hyperthyroidism.

The DNA of the CDR3 is TGTGCCACCAGCAGAGATATCGGGGCCAATCAGCCCCAGCATTTT. It codes for CATSRDIGANQPQHF. The V and J genes are TRBV15 and TRBJ1-5; tentatively, D is TRBD1 (5 bases). The length of the CDR3 is 15 residues. The germline V and J ends were trimmed by 0 bases and 3 bases, with 9 bases remaining between them. Germline V gene lookup returns CDR1 LNHNV and CDR2 YYDKDF (reference sequence). The complete variable domain, with remaining parts taken from reference TRBV15 and TRBJ1-5, reads DAMVIQNPRYQVTQFGKPVTLSCSQTLNHNVMYWYQQKSSQAPKLLFHYYDKDFNNEADTPDNFQSRRPNTSFCFLDIRSPGLGDTAMYLCATSRDIGANQPQHFGDGTRLSIL.